A selection of T cell receptor beta chains follows, all from one sample in a study of T cell repertoires in cytomegalovirus infection. These receptors have no known antigen. TCRdb independently ran MiXCR on the reads; one entry per CDR3 protein. The data hold about 830,000 distinct CDR3 sequences, with approximately 29% observed a single time. The source was cultured CD8+ T cells from PBMCs, collected from culture after CMV antigen stimulation. The receptor source for this set is a human donor in good health (CMV status not recorded). Some clones in this sample may be carry-over from other donors' samples. Both conserved end residues are part of each CDR3.

j_call	v_call	cdr3_aa
TRBJ1-1	TRBV2	CASRRTGFVGTEAFF
TRBJ2-1	TRBV24-1	CATSDMDRDYNEQFF
TRBJ2-1	TRBV12-5	CASGLVAGGMDNEQFF
TRBJ2-3	TRBV6-8	CASSYTLRGAHSF
TRBJ2-1	TRBV7-6	CASSLKGMRTGGYNEQFF
TRBJ2-6	TRBV4-1	CASSQDVPPYSSGANVLTF
TRBJ1-2	TRBV14	CVSSPRTVTNYGYTF
TRBJ1-6	TRBV27	CASRQTGVVSPLHF
TRBJ2-7	TRBV7-8	CASSRGQCYYEQYF
TRBJ2-4	TRBV7-9	CATGGAKNIQYF
TRBJ2-5	TRBV4-2	CASSITGTSGGAGQETQYF
TRBJ2-2	TRBV5-4	CASSPGSRGKLVGELFF
TRBJ2-3	TRBV28	CASSLIQGDRGTDTQYF
TRBJ2-3	TRBV24-1	CATSDRGGGTTDTQYF
TRBJ2-5	TRBV10-3	CAIRTLETQYF
TRBJ2-3	TRBV7-6	CASTPEQGLTDTQYF
TRBJ1-6	TRBV2	CASSEFGDPYNSPLHF
TRBJ2-1	TRBV6-2/TRBV6-3	CASSQGQFNEQFF
TRBJ2-5	TRBV7-2	CASSSRQGKTQYF
TRBJ1-1	TRBV27	CASSLSITGHTEAFF
TRBJ2-2	TRBV19	CASRSQGGYTGELFF
TRBJ1-4	TRBV19	CASSTDRGSATNEKLFF
TRBJ1-6	TRBV6-8	CASIGTLGNSPLHF
TRBJ2-1	TRBV6-1	CASILSGGAYNEQFF
TRBJ2-3	TRBV9	CASSVGGVSTDTQYF